This passage covers 22 T cell receptor beta chains from one sample sequenced in a study of CXCR3-negative and CXCR3-positive naive CD8 T cells. 5' RACE with UMI labels generated the TRB cDNA libraries. TCRdb re-called the 5' RACE reads and gives one entry per CDR3 protein, without DNA. This sample's clone table lists about 43,000 distinct CDR3 sequences. Material for sequencing was memory CD8+ T cells from blood. All receptors derive from a human donor in good health. Some clones in this sample may be carry-over from other donors' samples.

V and J are TRBV7-8 and TRBJ2-7; the TRBD1 assignment by TCRdb is unverifiable without DNA. CDR1 is SGHVS and CDR2 is FQNEAQ in the germline V gene. This CDR3 spans 14 amino acids. CDR3 sequence reads: CASSSGTGSYEQYF.

The chain employs TRBV28 and TRBJ1-1; lacking DNA, the TRBD1 call made by TCRdb goes unchecked. This CDR3 has 13 amino acids. In germline, CDR1 is MDHEN, CDR2 SYDVKM. The CDR3: CASSIGVSTEAFF.

This chain uses TRBV4-2 with TRBJ1-1. This CDR3 is 15 amino acids long. Looked up from germline, CDR1 is LGHNA and CDR2 is YNFKEQ. CDR3: CASSQDPSMNTEAFF.

The rearrangement joins TRBV25-1 to TRBJ1-1; TCRdb designates TRBD1, a call that cannot be tested without DNA. This CDR3 has 19 residues. Germline loops: CDR1 MGHDK, CDR2 SYGVNS. The CDR3 region is CASSVDQHRGVYVDTEAFF. Using reference TRBV25-1 and TRBJ1-1 for the parts outside the CDR3, the full variable domain is EADIYQTPRYLVIGTGKKITLECSQTMGHDKMYWYQQDPGMELHLIHYSYGVNSTEKGDLSSESTVSRIRTEHFPLTLESARPSHTSQYLCASSVDQHRGVYVDTEAFFGQGTRLTVV.

This chain uses TRBV4-1 with TRBJ1-1. The germline gives CDR1 MGHRA, CDR2 YSYEKL. The CDR3 extends over 14 amino acids. The CDR3 protein is CASSPLPGNREAFF.

The chain couples TRBV7-9 to TRBJ2-7; as DNA is missing, the TRBD1 call by TCRdb cannot be tested. The CDR3 contains 15 residues. Germline CDR1 and CDR2: SEHNR and FQNEAQ (reference sequence). The CDR3 here is CASSNHGQGWHEQYF.

The chain employs TRBV28 and TRBJ2-1; TCRdb designates TRBD1, a call that cannot be tested without DNA. The length of the CDR3 is 13 residues. The V gene's germline CDR1 is MDHEN and CDR2 SYDVKM. This chain's CDR3 is CASSLTGVGEQFF.

This chain uses TRBV29-1 with TRBJ2-1. This CDR3 is 11 amino acids long. In germline, CDR1 is SQVTM, CDR2 ANQGSEA. CDR3 protein: CSVAIGNEQFF.

The rearrangement links TRBV6-5 to TRBJ2-3; absent DNA, TCRdb's TRBD1 call cannot be checked. This CDR3 has 14 residues. CDR1 is MNHEY and CDR2 is SVGAGI in the germline V gene. The CDR3 region is CASSYDRPTDTQYF.

The V gene is TRBV20-1, the J gene TRBJ1-4. This CDR3 has 14 residues. The germline V gene has CDR1 DFQATT and CDR2 SNEGSKA (reference sequence). CDR3 amino acids: CSARTDTWNEKLFF.

This rearrangement joins TRBV9 to TRBJ2-7; the TRBD1 assignment by TCRdb is unverifiable without DNA. This CDR3 contains 14 residues. Germline CDR1 and CDR2: SGDLS and YYNGEE. The chain's CDR3 is CASSVGGRTYEQYF.

Measured by frequency, this clonotype is medium-sized (0.01 to 0.1%). This sequence joins TRBV4-2 and TRBJ2-3; TCRdb names TRBD2, which stays unverified in the absence of DNA. The CDR3 totals 16 residues. Per germline, CDR1 LGHNA and CDR2 YNFKEQ. The CDR3 loop is CASSQDSAGGPDTQYF.

The gene calls are TRBV30 and TRBJ1-1. Per the germline V gene, CDR1 is GTSNPN and CDR2 is SVGIG (reference sequence). This CDR3 has 13 amino acids. CDR3 residues: CAWARDLHTEAFF.

CDR3 sequence: CASSESGGHREAFF. The rearrangement joins TRBV10-2 to TRBJ1-1; TCRdb designates TRBD1, a call that cannot be tested without DNA. CDR1 and CDR2 (germline): WSHSY, SAAADI. The CDR3 extends over 14 amino acids.

The chain couples TRBV7-8 to TRBJ2-3; as DNA is missing, the TRBD2 call by TCRdb cannot be tested. The CDR3 consists of 16 residues. Germline V CDR1 and CDR2: SGHVS, FQNEAQ. CDR3 amino acids: CASSLGGSGSGDTQYF.

V gene TRBV20-1 combines with J gene TRBJ1-3; TCRdb gives TRBD1 as the D gene, but with no DNA this cannot be confirmed. The CDR3 runs to 16 residues. Per the germline V gene, CDR1 is DFQATT and CDR2 is SNEGSKA (reference sequence). The CDR3 is CSARARVGTSGNTIYF.

The chain employs TRBV6-5 and TRBJ1-2; TCRdb proposes TRBD1, but this gene call is untestable without DNA. The V gene's germline CDR1 is MNHEY and CDR2 SVGAGI. This CDR3 spans 15 amino acids. CDR3 amino acids: CASSLDYPGAYGYTF.

The chain employs TRBV28 and TRBJ2-1; the TCRdb D gene call, TRBD1, has no DNA to confirm it. Germline lookup yields CDR1 MDHEN and CDR2 SYDVKM. This CDR3 has 18 amino acids. The CDR3 loop reads CASSLTTGTILSYNEQFF.

The rearrangement links TRBV4-3 to TRBJ1-1; absent DNA, TCRdb's TRBD1 call cannot be checked. This CDR3 contains 15 residues. Per germline, CDR1 LGHNA and CDR2 YSLEER. CDR3 protein: CASSQDRVMNTEAFF.

V gene TRBV4-3 combines with J gene TRBJ2-3; TCRdb gives TRBD2 as the D gene, but with no DNA this cannot be confirmed. Per the germline V gene, CDR1 is LGHNA and CDR2 is YSLEER. The CDR3 extends over 17 amino acids. Here the CDR3 reads CASASLAGPLATDTQYF.

Considering frequency, this clonotype is large. The chain is built from TRBV20-1 and TRBJ2-3. Germline CDR1 DFQATT, CDR2 SNEGSKA (reference sequence). The CDR3 has 13 residues. The CDR3 loop is CSASDREPDTQYF.

CDR3 protein: CASSLLGGSAYEQYF. The rearrangement links TRBV28 to TRBJ2-7; TCRdb designates TRBD1, a call that cannot be tested without DNA. This CDR3 region has 15 residues. From germline, CDR1 is MDHEN and CDR2 SYDVKM.